This TCR beta chain comes out of a study of early T cells in non-severe SARS-CoV-2 infection. Study details: Bulk RNA taken from unsorted whole blood was sequenced, leaving chains unpaired.

TCRdb itself ran the 5' RACE reads through MiXCR, one entry per CDR3 protein. This table has some 58,000 distinct CDR3 sequences, about 11% appearing once. CDR1 is SGHDT and CDR2 is YYEEEE in the germline V gene. This CDR3 contains 13 residues. V lost 4 bases to trimming and J lost 7 bases, with 14 bases between them. In this sample, this clonotype turned up many times. The chain couples TRBV5-6 to TRBJ1-1, with D perhaps TRBD1 (6 bases). The origin of this receptor is an adult who was a healthcare worker with PCR-confirmed SARS-CoV-2 infection or an uninfected control (not recorded which). This material consisted of whole blood, taken at baseline. The CDR3: CASSAQGLGEAFF. The CDR3 nucleotides are TGTGCCAGCAGCGCACAGGGTCTGGGTGAAGCTTTCTTT.